The sample holds a few counts of the clone carrying this T cell receptor (beta chain). These data belong to a study of cytomegalovirus exposure and HLA in healthy donors. PCR used 60 Vbeta primers and 13 Jbeta primers. Sequenced by immunoSEQ multiplex PCR; TCRdb stores in-frame clones only, minus some. Among more than 95,000 clones listed, roughly three quarters were seen once. Unmatched junction bases numbered 10, after V lost 6 bases and J lost 6 bases. Germline CDR1 is MDHEN and CDR2 is SYDVKM. There are 15 residues in the CDR3. This rearrangement joins TRBV28 to TRBJ1-1; 10 nucleotides align to TRBD1. The receptor was derived from a man under 40 in good health and CMV-seropositive. Sequencing used PBMCs. The CDR3 loop reads CASRYSDRGIPEAFF. The CDR3 nucleotides are TGTGCCAGCAGATACTCGGACAGGGGGATCCCTGAAGCTTTCTTT.